This note documents a single TCR beta chain sequence. Its antigen is not identified. The sample originates from a study of human T cells and chemical hapten exposure. Whole-study context: Sensitization was performed using 2% DPC on a roughly 2 cm by roughly 2 cm upper inner arm skin site. Patch tests delivered 0.01% DPC to the upper back and were evaluated at 6 days. Overall study results and limits: Expanded TCR counts at PT1 were positively correlated with the patch test score.

The CDR3 is made up of 13 amino acids. The V and J ends lost 5 bases and 5 bases, in that order; junction bases with no gene match: 4. Germline loops: CDR1 SGHRS, CDR2 YFSETQ. Each CDR3 protein is one row after TCRdb ran MiXCR on the RACE reads. The sample comprises roughly 100,000 distinct CDR3 sequences, 10% to 11% of which are singletons, and 3.1% rests with the top ten. As for time point: pre-sensitization, week 0. The treatment: therapeutic diphenylcyclopropenone sensitization with weekly scalp DPC. Ahead of applying each patch test, blood was sampled. Sequenced material: whole blood, taken in connection with sensitization to the hapten diphenylcyclopropenone (DPC). The origin of this receptor is a woman aged 55-75 years with alopecia areata. Some clones in this sample may be carry-over from other donors' samples. The chain employs TRBV5-1 and TRBJ2-7; 10 bases line up with TRBD2. The CDR3 coding sequence is TGCGCCAGCAGTTGGACTAGCGGCGACGAGCAGTACTTC. Translation gives CASSWTSGDEQYF.